Sequencing of this T cell receptor beta chain was carried out in a study of beta chain features in type 1 diabetes (dated by TCRdb to the late 2010s). Background for the entire study: Mean age, gender distribution, total cell number and subset yield did not differ between patients and healthy donors. A total of some 110 million sorted cells were examined across all samples, and the number of cells per subset was strongly correlated with RNA yield. In the study, TCRB repertoires of sorted circulating CD4+ T cell subsets from recently diagnosed type 1 diabetes patients were compared with those of matched healthy donors. Naive and central memory subsets were obtained from all 30 or so donors, but regulatory and stem cell-like memory subsets were isolated from only 8 patients and roughly 8 healthy donors. Summary of the overall study and its limitations: Because small numbers of individuals were included in the HLA sub-analyses, any influence of HLA type on TCRB rearrangement was left unresolved. Type 1 diabetes patients showed a moderate but significant shortening of TCRB CDR3 length in all four CD4+ subsets. Shorter templates might have been favored by PCR, but patient and control samples were amplified and corrected together, so both groups would have been affected equally by any skew. Naive, central memory and regulatory TCRB repertoires appeared more similar among patients than among healthy donors. At VDJ recombination sites, type 1 diabetes patients had fewer insertions and more deleted nucleotides, which implies abnormalities in thymic rearrangement. Because cDNA was sequenced instead of genomic DNA, activated cells with high expression could be over-represented, although the groups did not differ in activation or CD3 levels.

V lost 6 bases and J lost 3 bases, and the count of bases not matched to a germline gene is 7. Taken from cysteine to phenylalanine, the CDR3 has 15 residues. Just CDR3 DNA is preserved here, 45 bases in frame from base 1. Per the germline V gene (reference sequence), MNHNY is the CDR1 and SVGAGI is the CDR2. The entire amount of isolated RNA was reverse transcribed using the High Capacity cDNA Reverse Transcription Kit, so the sequenced TCRB transcripts were expressed ones. Deep immunoSEQ sequencing was performed on naive, central memory and regulatory T cell samples, with an average of around 3.4 million total reads per sample. Sorted cells were lysed in RLT buffer and RNA was extracted with DNase-treated RNeasy Micro or Mini kits, depending on cell number. To prevent cross-contamination, every cell subset was processed on its own, while patient and healthy donor samples were processed together. The immunoSEQ multiplex PCR was used to amplify TCRB sequences from cDNA, generating 87-bp fragments that spanned the CDR3 region. Amplicons were sequenced on the Illumina HiSeq platform. On the authors' methods: PCR bias was computationally corrected using synthetic template baselines, reads within Hamming distance 2 were collapsed, and singletons that could not be merged were discarded. Reads were aligned against IMGT so that V, D and J genes, CDR3 length and insertions or deletions at six rearrangement sites could be assigned. Within each subset, clonotype counts were normalized to sorted cell number, and only after that were true diversity and Gini coefficients computed with the tcR R package. Repertoire sharing was quantified using the overlap coefficient calculated on TCRB nucleotide sequences. Sourced from immuneACCESS, this table was stored by TCRdb with only in-frame sequences that have V and J called. A share of the clones is absent; for the studies checked, an unresolved V gene accounts for under half, and the remainder has no known explanation. The V and J calls and clone size were taken over from that table, and D and trimming were inferred from the DNA. Within this sample are about 150,000 clones, with about 8.7% of them counted one time only. The leading ten clones occupy about 0.68% of the sample.

In the case of this clone: The antigen it binds to is not known. No base quality information exists; no much larger clone differs at one position.

Each donor gave one peripheral blood draw, averaging approximately 120 mL, which was collected into heparinised tubes. A BD FACSAria II was used to sort naive, central memory, regulatory and stem cell-like memory CD4+ T cells with a panel that included CD45RO, CCR7, CD25, CD127, CD95 and CD27. A purity above 98% was achieved for all sorted populations. PBMCs were isolated immediately by Lymphoprep density gradient centrifugation and stained directly without culture. So that batch effects would be minimized, each experiment stained and sorted samples in pairs, pairing one healthy donor with one patient.

The chain couples TRBV6-6 to TRBJ2-1; 8 bases in the junction line up with TRBD2. Sequenced: central memory CD4+ T cells from blood. The TCR originated in a young man in good health. The CDR3 reads as follows: CASSPTSGLYNEQFF. The sequence in DNA is TGTGCCAGCAGCCCCACTAGCGGACTCTACAATGAGCAGTTCTTC.